The rows below give T cell receptor beta chains drawn from one sample of a study of T cell responses to AZD1222 COVID-19 vaccine. TCRdb keeps only in-frame clones here, not all; method: immunoSEQ multiplex PCR. The sample has around 150,000 clones; about 95% are singletons. The starting material was peripheral blood, obtained on day 0 of AZD1222 vaccination. Receptors were obtained from an adult in good health. Both conserved end residues are part of each CDR3. The order of the fields is D gene, V gene, clone size, J gene, CDR3 protein, CDR3 DNA. D genes are given only for firm matches. Clone size appears in some rows only: once, few, many, or a class for an expanded clone.

>TRBD1|TRBV2|-|TRBJ1-6
CASAPGQGNSPLHF
TGTGCCAGCGCACCGGGACAGGGGAATTCACCCCTCCACTTT
>-|TRBV5-1|-|TRBJ1-2
CASSAVAENYGYTF
TGCGCCAGCAGCGCGGTCGCAGAGAACTATGGCTACACCTTC
>-|TRBV11-2|-|TRBJ1-1
CASSLVPGRNTEAFF
TGTGCCAGCAGCTTAGTTCCGGGGAGGAACACTGAAGCTTTCTTT
>-|TRBV7-9|once|TRBJ2-3
CASSSRGQSDTDTQYF
TGTGCCAGCAGCTCGCGGGGACAATCAGACACAGATACGCAGTATTTT
>-|TRBV18|-|TRBJ2-2
CASSPPQGNTGELFF
TGTGCCAGCTCACCACCGCAAGGAAACACCGGGGAGCTGTTTTTT
>-|TRBV21-1|-|TRBJ1-5
CASSTVVGDGINQPQHF
-
>-|TRBV3-1/TRBV3-2|few|TRBJ1-3
CASSQGVNPPSGNTIYF
TGTGCCAGCAGCCAAGGTGTAAATCCCCCCTCTGGAAACACCATATATTTT
>-|TRBV6-2/TRBV6-3|-|TRBJ2-1
CASSRPRGGPEQFF
TGTGCCAGCAGCCGCCCCAGAGGGGGGCCTGAGCAGTTCTTC
>-|TRBV6-5|-|TRBJ1-5
CASSSGTPNQPQHF
TGTGCCAGCAGTTCCGGGACGCCCAATCAGCCCCAGCATTTT
>TRBD1|TRBV4-1|-|TRBJ1-2
CASSQQGDYTF
TGCGCCAGCAGCCAACAGGGGGACTACACCTTC
>-|TRBV4-1|-|TRBJ2-3
CASSPAWGTDTQYF
TGCGCCAGCAGCCCAGCTTGGGGAACAGATACGCAGTATTTT
>-|TRBV6-6|-|TRBJ1-3
CATFHSGSGNTIYF
TGTGCCACCTTTCACTCAGGCTCTGGAAACACCATATATTTT
>TRBD1|TRBV18|-|TRBJ2-5
CASSLPRQGLQEETQYF
TGTGCCAGCTCACTACCACGACAGGGGCTTCAGGAAGAGACCCAGTACTTC
>-|TRBV29-1|-|TRBJ1-2
CSVTAFWTADSNYGYTF
TGCAGCGTCACCGCTTTCTGGACAGCCGACTCTAACTATGGCTACACCTTC
>TRBD2|TRBV5-1|-|TRBJ2-5
CASSLDLLSGSGETQYF
TGCGCCAGCAGCTTGGACTTACTTAGCGGGAGTGGCGAGACCCAGTACTTC
>-|TRBV27|-|TRBJ1-2
CASSPDRLSSFFYGYTF
TGTGCCAGCAGCCCAGACCGTCTTAGCTCCTTTTTCTATGGCTACACCTTC
>-|TRBV7-3|-|TRBJ2-3
CASSADSLMRHTQYF
TGTGCCAGCAGCGCGGACTCCCTCATGCGCCATACGCAGTATTTT
>-|TRBV19|-|TRBJ2-1
CASSIQRGHEQFF
TGTGCCAGTAGTATACAGAGGGGACATGAGCAGTTCTTC
>TRBD1|TRBV19|-|TRBJ2-2
CASKATGVTGELFF
TGTGCCAGTAAGGCGACAGGGGTAACCGGGGAGCTGTTTTTT
>-|TRBV6-1|once|TRBJ1-4
CASSDQARVGEKLFF
TGTGCCAGCAGTGATCAGGCAAGGGTTGGGGAAAAACTGTTTTTT
>-|TRBV6-1|once|TRBJ1-4
CASSDPVPDNEKLFF
TGTGCCAGCAGTGACCCCGTACCGGATAATGAAAAACTGTTTTTT
>-|TRBV5-4|once|TRBJ2-1
CASRVGGGTGQFF
TGTGCCAGCAGAGTGGGAGGGGGGACTGGGCAGTTCTTC
>-|TRBV14|-|TRBJ1-1
CASSQYRNTEAFF
TGTGCCAGCAGCCAGTATCGGAACACTGAAGCTTTCTTT
>-|TRBV2|-|TRBJ1-1
CASFEFEAFF
TGTGCCAGCTTCGAATTTGAAGCTTTCTTT
>-|TRBV9|-|TRBJ1-1
CASSPTTGNTEAFF
TGTGCCAGCAGCCCCACTACAGGGAACACTGAAGCTTTCTTT
>-|TRBV19|-|TRBJ2-2
CAVRGSNTGELFF
TGTGCCGTCAGGGGATCGAACACCGGGGAGCTGTTTTTT
>-|TRBV19|-|TRBJ1-5
CASSARDGRNQPQHF
TGTGCCAGTAGTGCACGGGACGGACGCAATCAGCCCCAGCATTTT
>-|TRBV7-9|-|TRBJ2-1
CASSPGWVNEQFF
TGTGCCAGCAGCCCAGGGTGGGTCAATGAGCAGTTCTTC
>TRBD1|TRBV28|-|TRBJ1-2
CATRTGGSYGYTF
TGTGCCACAAGGACAGGGGGCAGCTATGGCTACACCTTC
>-|TRBV10-3|-|TRBJ2-5
CAISESSETQYF
TGTGCCATCAGTGAGTCGAGTGAGACCCAGTACTTC
>-|TRBV14|-|TRBJ2-1
CASSQMGTYNEQFF
TGTGCCAGCAGCCAAATGGGGACATACAATGAGCAGTTCTTC
>-|TRBV19|-|TRBJ1-5
CASSNEGPHQPQHF
TGTGCCAGTAGTAACGAAGGCCCCCATCAGCCCCAGCATTTT
>-|TRBV5-4|-|TRBJ1-6
CASSRPGEVSPLHF
TGTGCCAGCAGCCGTCCAGGGGAGGTTTCACCCCTCCACTTT
>-|TRBV7-9|-|TRBJ1-2
CASSPTGIYGYTF
TGTGCCAGCAGCCCCACAGGAATCTATGGTTACACCTTC
>-|TRBV6-5|-|TRBJ1-1
CASGAGGLAFF
TGTGCCAGTGGGGCGGGAGGGTTGGCTTTCTTT
>-|TRBV12-3/TRBV12-4|-|TRBJ1-1
CASSARGSTEAFF
TGTGCCAGCAGTGCTAGGGGGAGTACTGAAGCTTTCTTT
>-|TRBV6-2/TRBV6-3|-|TRBJ2-5
CASSYEGGLQETQYF
TGTGCCAGCAGTTACGAGGGGGGTCTTCAAGAGACCCAGTACTTC
>-|TRBV4-1|-|TRBJ1-4
CASSQEGQKLFF
TGCGCCAGCAGCCAAGAAGGTCAAAAACTGTTTTTT
>TRBD2|TRBV2|-|TRBJ2-2
CAIGRGGRTGELFF
TGTGCCATCGGGAGGGGCGGCCGCACCGGGGAGCTGTTTTTT